The present entry profiles one TCR beta chain with its context. Clones were read by immunoSEQ multiplex PCR, and TCRdb kept only the in-frame ones, dropping some. Among about 350,000 clones, about nine tenths were seen once, and the ten largest hold approximately 1%. The length of the CDR3 is 14 residues. V lost 6 bases, J lost 4 bases, and 4 bases stayed unmatched. Germline lookup yields CDR1 MNHEY and CDR2 SMNVEV (reference sequence). This entry belongs to a study of blood T cell repertoires in COVID-19. Exposed study participants had met a COVID-19 case within 2 weeks before entry. This receptor was identified in a woman in her 30s who had been exposed to COVID-19. The V and J genes are TRBV27 and TRBJ1-5; TRBD1 matches at 9 bases. Sequencing was carried out using PBMCs or T cells enriched from blood (not recorded which). The CDR3 coding sequence is TGTGCCAGCAGCTGGACAGGGGATAATCAGCCCCAGCATTTT. Its translation: CASSWTGDNQPQHF.